This T cell receptor (beta chain) is from a study of T-cell reconstitution after alpha-beta-depleted transplantation in children. Unique molecular identifiers were incorporated during preparation of the TCRbeta library. Each CDR3 protein is one row after TCRdb ran MiXCR on the PCR reads. The sample carries about 590,000 distinct CDR3 sequences, 10% to 15% recorded once. This CDR3 comprises 15 residues. Germline values: CDR1 MNHEY, CDR2 SVGEGT. Trimming shortened V by 0 bases and J by 2 bases, and 11 bases separated the two germline ends. This clonotype was counted at least ten times. Its matching antigen is unknown. General observations from the study: From surviving recipient T cells and thymic progenitors came the high day-60 TCRbeta diversity observed in some patients. Reported findings indicate that, about two months after transplant, alpha-beta T cells came from several hundred expanded clones, which were derived from non-depleted graft cells.

The source was PBMCs, mostly from graft donor cells, collected 360 days after TCRalphabeta/CD19-depleted stem cell transplant. The rearrangement joins TRBV6-2 or TRBV6-3 to TRBJ2-7; a possible D gene is TRBD2 (5 bases). The receptor was isolated from a male patient under 18 who had a stem cell transplant for acute myeloid leukemia, so the T cells may come from the graft donor. The CDR3 reads CASSYSPSSTYEQYF. The CDR3 bases are TGTGCCAGCAGTTACTCGCCTAGCTCGACCTACGAGCAGTACTTC.